What follows are 14 T cell receptor beta chains derived from one specimen sequenced in a study of cytomegalovirus exposure and HLA in healthy donors. Using immunoSEQ multiplex PCR, the repertoire was profiled, and TCRdb retains in-frame clones only, with some absent. The sample carries a few hundred thousand clones, over 70% recorded once. The sample taken for sequencing was PBMCs. The source of these receptors is a woman aged 30 to 39 in good health and CMV-seropositive.

The rearrangement joins TRBV15 to TRBJ1-4; a weak D match, TRBD1 (6 bases). This CDR3 region has 14 residues. The ends were cut back, 3 bases at V and 7 bases at J, with 12 bases in the middle. The V gene's germline CDR1 is LNHNV and CDR2 YYDKDF (reference sequence). CDR3 coding DNA: TGTGCCACCAGCAGGGGCGTCAGGGGTGAAAAACTGTTTTTT. Translating gives CATSRGVRGEKLFF.

Written as DNA, the CDR3 is TGTGCCAGCAGCCAACTACTAGCGGGAGAGGACGAGCAGTACTTC. It translates to CASSQLLAGEDEQYF. V usage is TRBV14 and J usage is TRBJ2-7; 11 bases align to TRBD2. After removal of 2 bases from V and 5 bases from J, the junction contained 5 bases not matched to a gene. Germline CDR1 reads SGHDN; CDR2 reads FVKESK. The CDR3 sequence is 15 residues long.

V is TRBV11-2 and J is TRBJ2-1, with D perhaps TRBD1 or TRBD2 (5 bases each). The length of the CDR3 is 15 residues. V was cut by 6 bases and J by 0 bases, with 12 bases left in between. Germline CDR1 reads SGHAT; CDR2 reads FQNNGV. The CDR3 protein is CASSWDDDSYNEQFF. The CDR3 region has the DNA TGTGCCAGCAGTTGGGACGATGACTCCTACAATGAGCAGTTCTTC.

V gene TRBV6-6 combines with J gene TRBJ1-2; no clear D gene. The length of the CDR3 is 13 residues. V was pared by 7 bases and J by 4 bases, with 13 bases between. Germline CDR1 and CDR2: MNHNY and SVGAGI (reference sequence). CDR3: CASTSRDRYGYTF. The CDR3 region has the DNA TGTGCCAGCACCTCACGGGATCGCTATGGCTACACCTTC.

The V and J genes are TRBV9 and TRBJ2-2; the match to TRBD2 covers 11 bases. The germline V gene encodes CDR1 SGDLS and CDR2 YYNGEE. Unmatched junction bases numbered 6, after V lost 0 bases and J lost 5 bases. This CDR3 is built from 17 residues. The CDR3 DNA follows: TGTGCCAGCAGCGTAGCCGCCGGGACTAGCGGTACCGGGGAGCTGTTTTTT. Its protein is CASSVAAGTSGTGELFF.

The chain joins TRBV27 to TRBJ2-2; 9 bases are shared with TRBD2. The CDR3 covers 17 residues. The V segment lost 2 bases and the J segment 1 base; nucleotides outside the gene matches: 5. Germline V gene lookup returns CDR1 MNHEY and CDR2 SMNVEV (reference sequence). The CDR3 nucleotides read TGTGCCAGCAGTTTACTGGCGGGAGGGATGAACACCGGGGAGCTGTTTTTT. It translates to CASSLLAGGMNTGELFF.

This chain connects TRBV7-6 to TRBJ2-2; unclear D gene. Germline loops: CDR1 SGHVS, CDR2 FNYEAQ. There are 13 residues in the CDR3. The V gene lost 1 base and the J gene lost 6 bases, with 6 bases spanning the gap. CDR3 sequence (DNA): TGTGCCAGCAGCTTAGTGACTCCCGGGGAGCTGTTTTTT. It specifies CASSLVTPGELFF.

The table lists this clone with a count of one. The genes are TRBV6-1 and TRBJ1-5; no clear D gene. The germline V gene has CDR1 MNHNS and CDR2 SASEGT. V lost 1 base, J lost 2 bases, and 6 bases lay in between. The CDR3 has 14 residues. The CDR3 nucleotides read TGTGCCAGCAGTGAAGGGTTCGGCAATCAGCCCCAGCATTTT. This codes for CASSEGFGNQPQHF.

This clone was counted a few times. The chain uses TRBV25-1 and TRBJ1-2, with D possibly matching TRBD1 (5 bases). In germline, CDR1 is MGHDK, CDR2 SYGVNS. V gave up 4 bases and J gave up 6 bases, with 6 bases separating them. CDR3 length: 11 residues. CDR3 in DNA: TGTGCCAGCAGTGGGGGGAATGGCTACACCTTC. Its protein product is CASSGGNGYTF.

V and J are TRBV29-1 and TRBJ1-2, with TRBD1 identical over 7 bases. Looked up from germline, CDR1 is SQVTM and CDR2 is ANQGSEA. J lost 0 bases, V lost 7 bases, and 2 bases had no gene match. This CDR3 contains 12 residues. CDR3 nucleotides: TGCAGCGCCGGGACAGCTAACTATGGCTACACCTTC. It yields the protein CSAGTANYGYTF. Based on the CDR3 plus reference TRBV29-1 and TRBJ1-2, the full variable domain is SAVISQKPSRDICQRGTSLTIQCQVDSQVTMMFWYRQQPGQSLTLIATANQGSEATYESGFVIDKFPISRPNLTFSTLTVSNMSPEDSSIYLCSAGTANYGYTFGSGTRLTVV.

CDR3 DNA: TGTGCCAGCAGTCCAGGACTAGTTGCCTACGAGCAGTACTTC. Translating gives CASSPGLVAYEQYF. V usage is TRBV6-5 and J usage is TRBJ2-7; TRBD2 agrees at 7 bases. Losses at the gene ends were 5 bases for V and 2 bases for J; bases not matched to a gene: 6. Germline CDR1 is MNHEY and CDR2 is SVGAGI. CDR3 length: 14 amino acids.

The chain is built from TRBV5-1 and TRBJ2-2; possibly TRBD1 for D (6 bases). The V gene lost 4 bases and the J gene lost 1 base, with 11 bases spanning the gap. The length of the CDR3 is 15 residues. Looked up from germline, CDR1 is SGHRS and CDR2 is YFSETQ. The CDR3 protein is CASSPGTLNTGELFF. DNA for the CDR3: TGCGCCAGCAGCCCCGGGACACTGAACACCGGGGAGCTGTTTTTT.

J is TRBJ1-4 and V is TRBV6-1; D uncertain. Trimming shortened V by 2 bases and J by 8 bases, and 15 bases separated the two germline ends. Germline V gene data show CDR1 as MNHNS and CDR2 as SASEGT. The CDR3 is 15 amino acids. CDR3 sequence: CASSENGRTREKLFF. DNA of the CDR3: TGTGCCAGCAGTGAAAATGGACGGACTCGGGAAAAACTGTTTTTT.

This clone was picked up a small number of times. This chain links TRBV30 with TRBJ1-1; D remains ambiguous. Germline CDR1 GTSNPN, CDR2 SVGIG (reference sequence). V was pared by 0 bases and J by 1 base, with 6 bases between. This CDR3 is built from 13 residues. Here the CDR3 DNA reads TGTGCCTGGAGTGTATCCAGGAACACTGAAGCTTTCTTT. Its protein product is CAWSVSRNTEAFF.